The clone carrying this T cell receptor (beta chain) was counted once. This sample was included in a study of long-term antiretroviral therapy in people with HIV. Samples were assayed with immunoSEQ v3.0 at survey level. Sequenced by immunoSEQ multiplex PCR; TCRdb stores in-frame clones only, minus some. Of roughly 20,000 clones detected, more than 70% appear once; the ten largest clones hold roughly 3.6%. It was in the United States that all participants with HIV were treated. The CDR3 contains 15 residues. The V gene's germline CDR1 is SGHNT and CDR2 YYREEE (reference sequence). Trimming removed 0 bases at V and 4 bases at J, with 10 bases between.

Sequencing was performed on unsorted PBMCs, taken 2.3 years after starting antiretroviral therapy. The chain combines TRBV5-4 with TRBJ2-2; D tentatively fits TRBD1 or TRBD2 (5 bases each). The TCR originated in a man in his sixties with HIV. The CDR3 reads CASSLAGRGTGELFF. For the CDR3, the DNA is TGTGCCAGCAGCTTGGCGGGACGGGGCACCGGGGAGCTGTTTTTT. The full variable domain, in which reference TRBV5-4 and TRBJ2-2 provide the parts outside the CDR3, is ETGVTQSPTHLIKTRGQQVTLRCSSQSGHNTVSWYQQALGQGPQFIFQYYREEENGRGNFPPRFSGLQFPNYSSELNVNALELDDSALYLCASSLAGRGTGELFFGEGSRLTVL.